Presented here are 13 T cell receptor beta chains from one specimen sequenced in a study of blood T cell repertoires in COVID-19. The protocol was immunoSEQ multiplex PCR, while the TCRdb copy is restricted to in-frame clones and leaves out a portion. The data contain approximately 330,000 clones, 85% to 90% of them singletons. Sequenced: peripheral blood. The receptors derive from a woman in her 40s with COVID-19, enrolled during active disease.

The chain recombines TRBV19 with TRBJ2-7; possibly TRBD1 for D (5 bases). Germline V gene sequence: CDR1 LNHDA, CDR2 SQIVND (reference sequence). This CDR3 has 14 amino acids. V was shortened by 5 bases and J by 4 bases, with 15 bases between the two germline ends. Written as DNA, the CDR3 is TGTGCCAGTAGTGTCACAGGACCTTTATACGAGCAGTACTTC. Protein sequence: CASSVTGPLYEQYF.

This rearrangement joins TRBV7-9 to TRBJ1-1; D is possibly TRBD1 (5 bases). V dropped 2 bases and J dropped 3 bases, with 13 bases sitting between them. The CDR3 is 15 residues long. Per germline, CDR1 SEHNR and CDR2 FQNEAQ (reference sequence). CDR3 sequence: CASSLTGQGDTEAFF. As DNA, the CDR3 is TGTGCCAGCAGCTTAACCGGGCAGGGCGACACTGAAGCTTTCTTT.

V is TRBV9 and J is TRBJ1-2; D not certain. Germline V gene data show CDR1 as SGDLS and CDR2 as YYNGEE. The V end lost 4 bases, the J end lost 8 bases, and 15 bases lay between the germline ends. This CDR3 has 13 residues. As DNA, the CDR3 is TGTGCCAGCAGCTTCGGGGTTGGTGGAGGCTACACCTTC. Protein product: CASSFGVGGGYTF.

The sample holds one count of this clone. The rearrangement links TRBV2 to TRBJ2-7; D not resolved. The CDR3 totals 10 residues. Trimming cost V 5 bases and J 5 bases, with 4 bases left between them. Germline V CDR1 and CDR2: SNHLY, FYNNEI. CDR3 in DNA: TGTGCCAGCAGTAGCCACGAGCAGTACTTC. The encoded protein is CASSSHEQYF.

This chain links TRBV28 with TRBJ1-2, with 8 bases fitting TRBD1. Germline CDR1 and CDR2: MDHEN and SYDVKM. With 5 bases clipped from V and 5 bases from J, the junction kept 10 bases outside the gene matches. The CDR3 has 15 amino acids. The CDR3 loop reads CASSKPQGARYGYTF. The DNA of the CDR3 is TGTGCCAGCAGTAAGCCCCAGGGGGCGAGGTATGGCTACACCTTC.

The CDR3 loop reads CSASAGGTEAFF. DNA for the CDR3: TGCAGTGCTAGTGCAGGGGGCACTGAAGCTTTCTTT. V is TRBV20-1 and J is TRBJ1-1, with 7 bases lining up with TRBD1. CDR3 length: 12 amino acids. V shed 3 bases and J 4 bases; nucleotides not matched to a gene: 2. The germline CDR1 and CDR2 sequences are DFQATT and SNEGSKA (reference sequence).

The J gene is TRBJ1-2, the V gene TRBV7-2; D is uncertain. Deletions cut 5 bases from V and 7 bases from J, with 26 bases between. CDR1 is SGHTA and CDR2 is FQGNSA in the germline V gene. The CDR3 has 17 amino acids. CDR3 sequence (DNA): TGTGCCAGCAGCCGTGGTTCCCAGTTCACAGACGGTTCTGGCTACACCTTC. This encodes CASSRGSQFTDGSGYTF.

The chain uses TRBV5-1 and TRBJ1-2, with TRBD1 as a possible D gene (5 bases). The CDR3 length is 15 residues. Per germline, CDR1 SGHRS and CDR2 YFSETQ. Trimming took off 1 base at V and 4 bases at J, with 14 bases between the two ends. CDR3 nucleotides: TGCGCCAGCAGCTTGTGGGGGGAGCCGGTCTATGGCTACACCTTC. It codes for CASSLWGEPVYGYTF.

The rearrangement uses TRBV5-4 and TRBJ2-5, with TRBD2 as a possible D gene (5 bases). The V end was cut by 4 bases, the J end by 2 bases, with 18 bases between. The CDR3 is 16 amino acids. Germline V gives CDR1 SGHNT, CDR2 YYREEE (reference sequence). In nucleotides, the CDR3 is TGTGCCAGCAGCGACGGGGTATGGGCCCAGCAAGAGACCCAGTACTTC. Translated: CASSDGVWAQQETQYF.

The chain recombines TRBV9 with TRBJ1-2; the D gene is possibly TRBD1 (6 bases). The CDR3 extends over 14 amino acids. Germline V gives CDR1 SGDLS, CDR2 YYNGEE. Deletions cut 2 bases from V and 4 bases from J, with 12 bases between. Here the CDR3 reads CASSVFGGSYGYTF. In nucleotides, the CDR3 is TGTGCCAGCAGCGTTTTTGGGGGCAGCTATGGCTACACCTTC.

This rearrangement joins TRBV5-1 to TRBJ2-7; perhaps TRBD1 as D (5 bases). The CDR3 totals 15 residues. Germline CDR1 and CDR2: SGHRS and YFSETQ. Trimming removed 2 bases at V and 5 bases at J, with 17 bases between. This chain's CDR3 is CASSFGQQKGNEQYF. The CDR3 DNA is TGCGCCAGCAGCTTCGGTCAGCAAAAGGGGAACGAGCAGTACTTC.

The chain recombines TRBV4-3 with TRBJ2-1, with 12 bases aligning to TRBD2. With 3 bases clipped from V and 1 base from J, the junction kept 4 bases outside the gene matches. The CDR3 extends over 17 amino acids. The germline V gene has CDR1 LGHNA and CDR2 YSLEER. The CDR3 loop is CASSHRTSGASYNEQFF. For the CDR3, the DNA is TGCGCCAGCAGCCATAGGACTAGCGGGGCTTCCTACAATGAGCAGTTCTTC.

This CDR3 is CASSLYPPESYGYTF. CDR3 coding DNA: TGTGCCAGCAGTTTATATCCCCCGGAGAGTTATGGCTACACCTTC. The V call is TRBV27, the J call TRBJ1-2; D is ambiguous. CDR3 length equals 15 residues. V was cut by 1 base and J by 5 bases, with 14 bases left in between. Germline V gives CDR1 MNHEY, CDR2 SMNVEV (reference sequence).